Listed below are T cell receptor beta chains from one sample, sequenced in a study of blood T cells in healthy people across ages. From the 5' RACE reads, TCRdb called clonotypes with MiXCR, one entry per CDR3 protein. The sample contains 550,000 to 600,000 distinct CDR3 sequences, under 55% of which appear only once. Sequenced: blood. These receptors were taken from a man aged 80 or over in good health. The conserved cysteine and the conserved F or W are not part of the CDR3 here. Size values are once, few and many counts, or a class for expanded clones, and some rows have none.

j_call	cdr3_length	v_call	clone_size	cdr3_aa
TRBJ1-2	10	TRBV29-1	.	SVLGQNYGYT
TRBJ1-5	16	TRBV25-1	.	ASSGRTGGPLSNQPQH
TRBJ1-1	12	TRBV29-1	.	SGGVGAANTEAF
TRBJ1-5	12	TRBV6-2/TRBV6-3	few	ASRGTYRNQPQH
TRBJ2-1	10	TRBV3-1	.	ASSRDGTSGF
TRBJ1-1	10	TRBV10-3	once	AIASGVAEAF
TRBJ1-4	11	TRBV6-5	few	ASSYSTREKLF
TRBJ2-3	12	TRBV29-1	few	SVEQGTLIDTQY
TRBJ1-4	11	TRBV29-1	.	SEGQGGNEKLF
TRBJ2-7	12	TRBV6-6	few	ASSYRDRGNEQY
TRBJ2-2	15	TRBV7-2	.	ASSLGGTSGNTGELF
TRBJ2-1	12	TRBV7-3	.	ASRNPGQHNEQF
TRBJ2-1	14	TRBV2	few	ASSGEMGGPYNEQF
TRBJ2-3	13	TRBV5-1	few	ASTFGVYGSDTQY
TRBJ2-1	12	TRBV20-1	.	SASRTRGRSEQF
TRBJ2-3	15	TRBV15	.	ATSNDLSAGVSDTQY
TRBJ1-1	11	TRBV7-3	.	ASKQEENTEAF
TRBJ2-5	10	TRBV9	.	ASSGRGGTQY
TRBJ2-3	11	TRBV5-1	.	ASSSPLVDTPY
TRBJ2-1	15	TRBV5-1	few	ASSLGMLAGGDNEQF
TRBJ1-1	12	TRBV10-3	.	AISSDGSNTEAF
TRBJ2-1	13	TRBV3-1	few	ASSPEGGHSIEQF
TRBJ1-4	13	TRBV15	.	ATMIRLSSNEKLF
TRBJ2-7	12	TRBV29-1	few	SVETGQGAGEQY
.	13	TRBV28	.	ASNRPGTGAYEQY
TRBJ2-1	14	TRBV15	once	ATSRDGTEVTDEQF
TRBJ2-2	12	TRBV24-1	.	ATSPRRDTGELF
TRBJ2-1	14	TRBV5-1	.	ASSTLAGGRDNEQF
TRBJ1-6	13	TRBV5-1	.	ASSPGGTANSPLH
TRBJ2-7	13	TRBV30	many	AWSVFSKVPYEQY
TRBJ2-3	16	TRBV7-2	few	ASSQGTSGRSGTDTQY
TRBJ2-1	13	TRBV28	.	ASSLPGRGYNEQF
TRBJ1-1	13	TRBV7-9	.	ASSPRGGRNTEAF
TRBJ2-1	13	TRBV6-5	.	ASSLLSGRYNGQF
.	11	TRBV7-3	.	ASSRHEKETQY
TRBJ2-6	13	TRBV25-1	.	ASSESVSGANVLT
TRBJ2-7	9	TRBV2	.	ASSGDLGKY